The 15 T cell receptor beta chains below all came from one sample that was sequenced in a study of cytomegalovirus exposure and HLA in healthy donors. 13 Jbeta primers and 60 Vbeta primers were used for the PCR. Assay: immunoSEQ multiplex PCR; the TCRdb copy retains only in-frame clones and omits some. The repertoire holds about 180,000 clones, 75% to 85% seen once, with more than 3% in the top ten. The source material was PBMCs. These receptors were taken from a woman in her sixties in good health and CMV-seropositive.

This clone occurred a few times. The rearrangement joins TRBV9 to TRBJ1-5; D is undetermined. Germline V CDR1 and CDR2: SGDLS, YYNGEE. The V end lost 3 bases, the J end lost 9 bases, and 16 bases lay between the germline ends. The CDR3 has 14 amino acids. CDR3: CASSGGTAVWPQHF. In DNA form, the CDR3 reads TGTGCCAGCAGCGGCGGTACGGCCGTATGGCCCCAGCATTTT.

The V and J genes are TRBV10-3 and TRBJ1-4; TRBD1 is a possible D gene (5 bases). Germline-derived CDR1 and CDR2 are ENHRY and SYGVKD. The CDR3 spans 15 residues. V was trimmed by 2 bases and J by 7 bases, leaving 14 bases between them. CDR3: CAISEPGGKSEKLFF. The CDR3 nucleotides read TGTGCCATCAGTGAGCCCGGGGGAAAATCTGAAAAACTGTTTTTT.

The V call is TRBV9, the J call TRBJ2-3; 7 bases line up with TRBD2. The CDR3 loop spans 16 amino acids. Germline CDR1 SGDLS, CDR2 YYNGEE. Trimming cost V 0 bases and J 2 bases; bases outside gene matches: 6. CDR3 region: CASSVGRGSITDTQYF. The CDR3 DNA sequence: TGTGCCAGCAGCGTAGGGCGGGGGTCGATCACAGATACGCAGTATTTT.

V is TRBV4-1 and J is TRBJ1-2; tentatively, D is TRBD1 (5 bases). Per germline, CDR1 MGHRA and CDR2 YSYEKL. Trimming cost V 1 base and J 3 bases, with 12 bases left between them. This CDR3 is 15 amino acids long. The CDR3 here is CASSQVGRTDYGYTF. DNA for the CDR3: TGCGCCAGCAGCCAAGTGGGGCGGACCGACTATGGCTACACCTTC.

The gene calls are TRBV7-3 and TRBJ2-1, with 10 bases aligning to TRBD1. The CDR3 covers 15 residues. The V and J ends lost 5 bases and 11 bases, in that order; junction bases with no gene match: 12. In germline, CDR1 is SGHTA, CDR2 FQGTGA. The CDR3 here is CASSKTGTGEFKQFF. The CDR3 DNA is TGTGCCAGCAGCAAAACCGGGACAGGGGAGTTTAAGCAGTTCTTC.

This chain connects TRBV2 to TRBJ2-7; 11 positions agree with TRBD1. Germline V lookup: CDR1 SNHLY, CDR2 FYNNEI. The V segment lost 7 bases and the J segment 3 bases; nucleotides outside the gene matches: 8. The CDR3 is made up of 15 amino acids. The CDR3 DNA follows: TGTGCCAGCAATGGACAGGGGGCGGTCCTCTACGAGCAGTACTTC. Translating it yields CASNGQGAVLYEQYF.

This chain links TRBV7-8 with TRBJ2-1; maybe TRBD2 (6 bases). Per the germline V gene, CDR1 is SGHVS and CDR2 is FQNEAQ. Trimming took off 9 bases at V and 2 bases at J, with 14 bases between the two ends. The CDR3 loop spans 14 amino acids. In nucleotides, the CDR3 is TGTGCCAGTCTCCGGGACTCCACCTACAATGAGCAGTTCTTC. Translation gives CASLRDSTYNEQFF.

This clone has a handful of counts. This chain uses TRBV7-9 with TRBJ2-7; D is possibly TRBD2 (6 bases). V was trimmed by 5 bases and J by 2 bases, leaving 16 bases between them. This CDR3 spans 15 amino acids. CDR1 is SEHNR and CDR2 is FQNEAQ in the germline V gene (reference sequence). The CDR3 DNA is TGTGCCAGCAGCCCCCGGGACGGGGGAGCCTACGAGCAGTACTTC. Protein: CASSPRDGGAYEQYF.

This rearrangement joins TRBV2 to TRBJ2-7, with D possibly TRBD2 on 5 matching bases. The V end was cut by 6 bases, the J end by 0 bases, with 15 bases between. This CDR3 contains 15 residues. Germline loops: CDR1 SNHLY, CDR2 FYNNEI. The DNA of the CDR3 is TGTGCCAGCAGCCAAGGCCGGGGTTACTCCTACGAGCAGTACTTC. Translation gives CASSQGRGYSYEQYF.

The sample holds one count of this clone. The V gene is TRBV7-2, the J gene TRBJ2-5; D may be TRBD1 (6 bases). This CDR3 comprises 14 residues. The germline CDR1 and CDR2 sequences are SGHTA and FQGNSA. The germline V and J ends were trimmed by 4 bases and 5 bases, with 14 bases remaining between them. For the CDR3, the DNA is TGTGCCAGCAGCTCACAGGGCCATGGGGAGACCCAGTACTTC. Amino acids: CASSSQGHGETQYF.

This chain joins TRBV7-9 and TRBJ2-3; no firm D call. V lost 11 bases, J lost 1 base, and 10 bases lay in between. The CDR3 is 12 residues long. The germline CDR1 and CDR2 sequences are SEHNR and FQNEAQ (reference sequence). The CDR3 nucleotides read TGTGCCGGGCAGCAGGGCACAGATACGCAGTATTTT. Translation: CAGQQGTDTQYF.

In this sample, this clone turned up once. At one end the junction does not follow the germline gene, possibly because of a read error. This rearrangement joins TRBV7-2 to TRBJ2-4; 8 positions agree with TRBD1. The CDR3 spans 15 residues. The V gene's germline CDR1 is SGHTA and CDR2 FQGNSA. CDR3 bases: TGTGCCAGCAGCCTAGCTACAGGGGGCAAAAACATTCAGTACTTC. Translated: CASSLATGGKNIQYF.

This clone was recorded a few times. The chain is built from TRBV5-1 and TRBJ1-2; 8 nucleotides agree with TRBD1. Germline V lookup: CDR1 SGHRS, CDR2 YFSETQ. The CDR3 totals 15 residues. With 6 bases clipped from V and 0 bases from J, the junction kept 7 bases outside the gene matches. CDR3 sequence: CASTRTGPTNYGYTF. CDR3 coding DNA: TGCGCCAGCACCAGGACAGGGCCGACTAACTATGGCTACACCTTC.

The rearrangement links TRBV28 to TRBJ2-7; TRBD2 agrees at 12 bases. The V and J ends lost 7 bases and 3 bases, in that order; junction bases with no gene match: 13. The CDR3 is made up of 17 amino acids. The germline V gene encodes CDR1 MDHEN and CDR2 SYDVKM. CDR3 nucleotides: TGTGCCAGCACCCCCAGTCCACTAGCGGGGGGCCGCTACGAGCAGTACTTC. As protein: CASTPSPLAGGRYEQYF. Based on the CDR3 plus reference TRBV28 and TRBJ2-7, the full variable domain is DVKVTQSSRYLVKRTGEKVFLECVQDMDHENMFWYRQDPGLGLRLIYFSYDVKMKEKGDIPEGYSVSREKKERFSLILESASTNQTSMYLCASTPSPLAGGRYEQYFGPGTRLTVT.

The rearrangement links TRBV27 to TRBJ2-1, with TRBD2 matching over 13 bases. The germline V gene has CDR1 MNHEY and CDR2 SMNVEV (reference sequence). This CDR3 comprises 20 residues. V shed 1 base, J shed 0 bases, and the junction held 9 bases outside the gene matches. In DNA, the CDR3 is TGTGCCAGCAGTTTATTGGGACTAGCGGGGAGACTAAGCTCCTACAATGAGCAGTTCTTC. Protein product: CASSLLGLAGRLSSYNEQFF.